This T cell receptor (beta chain) emerged from a study of beta chain features in type 1 diabetes. Study findings and constraints: Lower insertion and higher deletion counts appeared at VDJ junctions in type 1 diabetes patients. A definitive answer on HLA type influencing TCRB rearrangement was not reached here. The study notes PCR might favor shorter templates equally in patients and controls. In all four CD4+ subsets, TCRB CDR3 length was significantly, moderately reduced in type 1 diabetes. The cDNA sequencing approach could over-represent high-TCR-expressing cells.

As to this clone: Antigen specificity is unknown.

Every bit of the isolated RNA underwent reverse transcription, so sequencing read expressed TCRB transcripts. The assay was immunoSEQ multiplex PCR, and TCRdb's table has in-frame clones only and misses some. The table includes some 250,000 clones, more than 11% detected once. The sequenced sample consisted of naive CD4+ T cells from blood. This TCR derives from a man between 25 and 39 years old with type 1 diabetes.

CDR3 coding DNA: TGTGCCAGCAGTTTGACAGGGCTTGGGGGAGATACGCAGTATTTT. Encoded protein: CASSLTGLGGDTQYF. The chain couples TRBV27 to TRBJ2-3, with 7 bases fitting TRBD1. V shed 3 bases and J 5 bases; nucleotides not matched to a gene: 8. This CDR3 contains 15 residues. Per the germline V gene, CDR1 is MNHEY and CDR2 is SMNVEV (reference sequence).